This is a list of T cell receptor beta chains from one sample in a study of cytomegalovirus exposure and HLA in healthy donors. Repertoires were generated with immunoSEQ multiplex PCR, while TCRdb's copy carries only in-frame clones and drops some. The sample holds 150,000 to 160,000 clones, 75% to 85% seen once. The specimen was PBMCs. These receptors were collected from a woman between 40 and 55 years old in good health and CMV-seropositive. CDR3s include the opening cysteine and the closing phenylalanine or tryptophan. A D gene is named only where the DNA matches it firmly. The size of a clone is reported for some rows only, either as once, few or many, or as a class for expanded clones.

D gene	V gene	J gene	clone size	CDR3 protein	CDR3 DNA
NA	TRBV19	TRBJ2-5	NA	CASSRRQETQYF	TGTGCCAGTAGTCGCCGGCAAGAGACCCAGTACTTC
TRBD2	TRBV14	TRBJ2-1	NA	CASSQVHLTSGRRNEQFF	TGTGCCAGCAGCCAAGTCCACCTTACTAGCGGGAGACGGAATGAGCAGTTCTTC
NA	TRBV2	TRBJ1-6	NA	CASRGAAGQNSPLHF	TGTGCCAGCAGGGGGGCCGCTGGTCAAAATTCACCCCTCCACTTT
NA	TRBV28	TRBJ1-2	once	CASSSGANRLYGYTF	TGTGCCAGCAGTTCTGGGGCAAACAGACTCTATGGCTACACCTTC
TRBD2	TRBV5-1	TRBJ2-7	NA	CASSPSGGLQYEQYF	TGCGCCAGCAGCCCCTCGGGGGGACTCCAATACGAGCAGTACTTC
NA	TRBV5-6	TRBJ2-7	NA	CASSLAGAHIYEQYF	TGTGCCAGCAGCTTGGCGGGAGCTCACATCTACGAGCAGTACTTC
NA	TRBV5-1	TRBJ1-5	NA	CASKPGIDNQPQHF	TGCGCCAGCAAACCAGGAATAGACAATCAGCCCCAGCATTTT
TRBD1	TRBV4-1	TRBJ1-5	few	CASSLADRVSNQPQHF	TGCGCCAGCAGCCTGGCGGACAGGGTAAGCAATCAGCCCCAGCATTTT
TRBD2	TRBV6-5	TRBJ2-5	NA	CASKAGGPQETQYF	TGTGCCAGCAAGGCGGGAGGACCTCAAGAGACCCAGTACTTC
TRBD1	TRBV2	TRBJ1-2	NA	CASSSTGTYGYTF	TGTGCCAGCAGTTCGACAGGGACCTATGGCTACACCTTC
TRBD1	TRBV7-9	TRBJ1-4	NA	CASSYRGRTNEKLFF	TGTGCCAGCAGCTACAGGGGGCGCACTAATGAAAAACTGTTTTTT
NA	TRBV19	TRBJ2-3	NA	CASRDSMKSTDTQYF	TGTGCCAGTAGGGACAGTATGAAAAGCACAGATACGCAGTATTTT
NA	TRBV7-8	TRBJ2-2	NA	CASSFLNTGELFF	TGTGCCAGCAGCTTCCTGAACACCGGGGAGCTGTTTTTT
NA	TRBV5-1	TRBJ2-1	NA	CASSYDSGNEQFF	TGCGCCAGCAGCTATGACAGTGGCAATGAGCAGTTCTTC
NA	TRBV6-5	TRBJ2-7	NA	CASSYSPGAGEQYF	TGTGCCAGCAGTTACTCGCCGGGAGCTGGGGAGCAGTACTTC
NA	TRBV7-8	TRBJ1-5	NA	CASSFQGNQPQHF	TGTGCCAGCAGCTTCCAGGGGAATCAGCCCCAGCATTTT
NA	TRBV18	TRBJ2-2	NA	CASSPQGSGELFF	TGTGCCAGCTCCCCCCAGGGAAGCGGGGAGCTGTTTTTT
TRBD2	TRBV11-2	TRBJ2-7	NA	CASSSGLAGEVGSYEQYF	TGTGCCAGCAGCTCCGGACTAGCGGGAGAAGTGGGCTCCTACGAGCAGTACTTC
NA	TRBV5-1	TRBJ2-5	NA	CASSSTAKGETQYF	TGCGCCAGCAGCTCGACAGCGAAAGGCGAGACCCAGTACTTC
TRBD1	TRBV4-1	TRBJ1-5	NA	CASSHADRGDQPQHF	TGCGCCAGCAGCCACGCGGACAGGGGGGATCAGCCCCAGCATTTT
TRBD1	TRBV18	TRBJ2-7	NA	CASSSNPQGPAITYEQYF	TGTGCCAGCTCGTCGAATCCACAGGGGCCCGCAATAACCTACGAGCAGTACTTC
TRBD1	TRBV5-8	TRBJ1-4	NA	CASTVPGTGGASLFF	TGTGCCAGCACCGTACCCGGGACAGGGGGCGCCTCGCTGTTTTTT
TRBD1	TRBV5-4	TRBJ1-1	NA	CASSFGGQPDEEAFF	TGTGCCAGCAGCTTTGGGGGACAGCCTGACGAAGAAGCTTTCTTT
NA	TRBV6-5	TRBJ2-3	NA	CASRPEGGTQYF	TGTGCCAGCAGGCCGGAGGGCGGTACGCAGTATTTT
TRBD1	TRBV2	TRBJ2-5	NA	CATKDRGDGEQYF	TGTGCCACCAAGGACAGGGGCGATGGGGAGCAGTACTTC
TRBD2	TRBV29-1	TRBJ2-1	NA	CSVVAGGDNEQFF	TGCAGCGTTGTAGCGGGAGGGGATAATGAGCAGTTCTTC